This TCR beta chain was documented in a study of cytomegalovirus exposure and HLA in healthy donors. The study, taken as a whole, reports: Under in vitro conditions, three CMV-associated chains were confirmed as specific for CMV antigens. High specificity and sensitivity for cytomegalovirus status were reported for the classifier.

Among the 120 or so subjects of the validation cohort, separate from the approximately 660-subject first cohort, were the donors. Looked up from germline, CDR1 is MDHEN and CDR2 is SYDVKM. The CDR3 spans 14 residues. V was clipped by 3 bases and J by 8 bases; unmatched bases: 5. Sequenced by immunoSEQ multiplex PCR; TCRdb stores in-frame clones only, minus some. Seen here are 130,000 to 150,000 clones, 75% to 90% observed once, and the top ten hold over 5%. This clone was seen more than once but under ten times. No antigen is known for it. This receptor was obtained from a woman aged 25 to 39 in good health and CMV-seropositive. The rearrangement uses TRBV28 and TRBJ1-2, with TRBD1 matching 11 bases. Sample: PBMCs. In DNA form, the CDR3 reads TGTGCCAGCAGTTTCGGACAGGGGGCGGGAGGCTACACCTTC. This encodes CASSFGQGAGGYTF.